Shown below are 25 T cell receptor beta chains from a single sample sequenced in a study of blood T cell repertoires in COVID-19. The table came from immunoSEQ multiplex PCR; TCRdb's copy has only in-frame clones and leaves some out. The sample yields 100,000 or so clones, 85% seen once. Sequenced input: peripheral blood. The receptors come from a man aged 50 to 59 with acute or convalescent COVID-19.

This clone was detected only a few times. This chain connects TRBV18 to TRBJ1-4, with 7 bases fitting TRBD1. The CDR3 is 14 amino acids. CDR1 and CDR2 (germline): KGHSH, LQKENI. J lost 5 bases, V lost 3 bases, and 3 bases had no gene match. CDR3 residues: CASSPTGPNEKLFF. CDR3 DNA: TGTGCCAGCTCACCGACAGGGCCCAATGAAAAACTGTTTTTT.

The chain combines TRBV6-6 with TRBJ2-3; weak D call: TRBD1 (5 bases). Germline V gene sequence: CDR1 MNHNY, CDR2 SVGAGI (reference sequence). The CDR3 has 16 residues. V was cut by 0 bases and J by 6 bases, with 16 bases left in between. The CDR3 here is CASSYSMVGELDTQYF. Here the CDR3 DNA reads TGTGCCAGCAGTTACTCGATGGTAGGGGAATTGGATACGCAGTATTTT.

A few counts support this clone. CDR3 loop: CASREYTEAFF. The DNA for the CDR3 is TGCGCCAGCAGAGAGTACACTGAAGCTTTCTTT. The J gene is TRBJ1-1, the V gene TRBV4-1; D gene unclear. Trimming took 6 bases from V and 3 from J, leaving 5 bases between them. CDR1 and CDR2 from the germline V gene are MGHRA and YSYEKL. The CDR3 runs to 11 residues.

V is TRBV14 and J is TRBJ2-7, with D possibly TRBD2 on 6 matching bases. The germline V gene has CDR1 SGHDN and CDR2 FVKESK. With 1 base removed from V and 7 bases from J, the gap between germline ends came to 14 bases. The CDR3 is made up of 14 amino acids. The DNA of the CDR3 is TGTGCCAGCAGCCAAGTCGAGTCAGGGAGGGAGCAGTACTTC. Translation: CASSQVESGREQYF. Using reference TRBV14 and TRBJ2-7 for the parts outside the CDR3, the full variable domain is EAGVTQFPSHSVIEKGQTVTLRCDPISGHDNLYWYRRVMGKEIKFLLHFVKESKQDESGMPNNRFLAERTGGTYSTLKVQPAELEDSGVYFCASSQVESGREQYFGPGTRLTVT.

The chain uses TRBV5-1 and TRBJ2-1; D might be TRBD2 (7 bases). The CDR3 consists of 14 residues. Germline CDR1 and CDR2: SGHRS and YFSETQ. Trimming left V 3 bases short and J 8 bases short, with 15 bases between. The CDR3 sequence is CASSSGAGAHEQFF. The CDR3 DNA sequence: TGCGCCAGCAGCTCGGGGGCGGGAGCCCATGAGCAGTTCTTC.

The rearrangement joins TRBV10-1 to TRBJ2-1; 7 bases agree with TRBD2. The CDR3 has 15 residues. In germline, CDR1 is WNHNN, CDR2 SYGVQD (reference sequence). The ends lost 2 bases at V and 5 bases at J; junction bases unmatched: 6. CDR3 sequence reads: CASSEMASGDNEQFF. The CDR3 DNA is TGCGCCAGCAGTGAGATGGCTAGCGGTGACAATGAGCAGTTCTTC.

The chain couples TRBV7-2 to TRBJ2-5, with D perhaps TRBD2 (5 bases). The V and J ends lost 3 bases and 3 bases respectively, with 8 bases between them. This CDR3 has 13 residues. Germline CDR1 SGHTA, CDR2 FQGNSA. CDR3 loop: CASSLREEETQYF. CDR3 DNA sequence: TGTGCCAGCAGCTTGAGGGAAGAAGAGACCCAGTACTTC.

The count of this clone is one. The rearrangement joins TRBV6-5 to TRBJ1-1; 8 nucleotides match TRBD1. Per germline, CDR1 MNHEY and CDR2 SVGAGI. This CDR3 has 14 amino acids. V shed 5 bases and J 5 bases; nucleotides not matched to a gene: 7. The CDR3 DNA reads TGTGCCAGCAGTCATCAGGGGGCAAGGACTGAAGCTTTCTTT. Its translation is CASSHQGARTEAFF.

V usage is TRBV28 and J usage is TRBJ2-1; the match to TRBD1 covers 8 bases. Germline-derived CDR1 and CDR2 are MDHEN and SYDVKM. V dropped 8 bases and J dropped 0; count of bases not matched to a gene: 6. The CDR3 runs 15 residues. CDR3: CASVTGVSSYNEQFF. The CDR3 DNA sequence: TGTGCCAGCGTGACAGGGGTCAGCTCCTACAATGAGCAGTTCTTC.

The V gene is TRBV28, the J gene TRBJ1-3; D call uncertain. V shed 10 bases and J shed 4 bases, with 17 bases lying between them. CDR1 MDHEN and CDR2 SYDVKM come from the germline V gene. CDR3 length: 14 amino acids. CDR3 amino acids: CATTPFGWGNTIYF. CDR3 sequence (DNA): TGTGCCACCACACCATTCGGGTGGGGAAACACCATATATTTT.

The J gene is TRBJ2-4, the V gene TRBV11-3; 12 bases are a match to TRBD2. V shed 0 bases, J shed 7 bases, and the junction held 1 base outside the gene matches. Germline V gives CDR1 SGHNT, CDR2 YENEEA. The CDR3 covers 15 residues. This CDR3 reads CASSLDGTSGNIQYF. The CDR3 DNA sequence: TGTGCCAGCAGCTTAGACGGGACTAGCGGGAACATTCAGTACTTC.

The chain links TRBV30 to TRBJ1-1, with D maybe TRBD1 (5 bases). The germline CDR1 and CDR2 sequences are GTSNPN and SVGIG (reference sequence). The ends were cut back, 2 bases at V and 4 bases at J, with 17 bases in the middle. The CDR3 sequence is 15 residues long. DNA of the CDR3: TGTGCCTGGAGTAGGAAAAAGGGGTCCGGCACTGAAGCTTTCTTT. This sequence encodes CAWSRKKGSGTEAFF.

The rearrangement joins TRBV28 to TRBJ1-5; D call uncertain. V lost 5 bases and J lost 0, with 8 bases in between. This CDR3 is built from 14 residues. The V gene's germline CDR1 is MDHEN and CDR2 SYDVKM. The CDR3 spells CASSLEISNQPQHF. The CDR3 region has the DNA TGTGCCAGCAGTCTTGAGATTAGCAATCAGCCCCAGCATTTT.

This sequence joins TRBV5-1 and TRBJ1-1; D may be TRBD1 (6 bases). The CDR3 is 14 residues long. Deletions cut 3 bases from V and 6 bases from J, with 15 bases between. CDR1 SGHRS and CDR2 YFSETQ come from the germline V gene. The CDR3 is CASSSGARTAEAFF. CDR3 in DNA: TGCGCCAGCAGCTCCGGTGCGAGGACAGCTGAAGCTTTCTTT.

In this sample, this clone turned up once. The chain recombines TRBV19 with TRBJ2-1, with TRBD2 matching over 7 bases. The CDR3 is 14 residues long. Germline CDR1 and CDR2: LNHDA and SQIVND (reference sequence). V lost 6 bases and J lost 10; bases outside the gene matches: 12. CDR3 in amino acids: CASSAGRAGREQFF. In DNA, the CDR3 is TGTGCCAGTAGCGCGGGCCGAGCGGGGAGGGAGCAGTTCTTC.

The chain couples TRBV27 to TRBJ1-6; weak D call: TRBD1 (6 bases). The CDR3 covers 16 residues. V lost 0 bases to trimming and J lost 9 bases, with 15 bases between them. Germline CDR1 reads MNHEY; CDR2 reads SMNVEV (reference sequence). The CDR3 protein is CASSLSRGASFSPLHF. The CDR3 coding sequence is TGTGCCAGCAGTTTATCGCGGGGGGCCTCCTTTTCACCCCTCCACTTT.

The J gene is TRBJ2-1, the V gene TRBV4-1; D is possibly TRBD2 (6 bases). CDR1 is MGHRA, CDR2 YSYEKL, per germline. Trimming removed 0 bases from V and 3 bases from J, with 15 bases in between. The CDR3 sequence is 17 residues long. CDR3 amino acids: CASSQDMEGSSYNEQFF. The CDR3 DNA is TGCGCCAGCAGCCAAGATATGGAGGGGAGTAGCTACAATGAGCAGTTCTTC.

This clone was observed a handful of times. The rearrangement joins TRBV24-1 to TRBJ1-5; D not resolved. From germline, CDR1 is KGHDR and CDR2 SFDVKD. With 5 bases removed from V and 4 bases from J, the gap between germline ends came to 8 bases. The CDR3 is 13 residues long. CDR3 in DNA: TGTGCCACCAGTGTATCCGGGAATCAGCCCCAGCATTTT. Amino acid sequence: CATSVSGNQPQHF.

This clone was recorded only once. The V and J genes are TRBV9 and TRBJ2-7, with 12 nucleotides matching TRBD1. The CDR3 has 16 amino acids. In germline, CDR1 is SGDLS, CDR2 YYNGEE. With 3 bases clipped from V and 5 bases from J, the junction kept 9 bases outside the gene matches. Here the CDR3 reads CASSEGGGTGGHEQYF. The CDR3 nucleotides read TGTGCCAGCAGCGAGGGAGGAGGGACAGGGGGCCACGAGCAGTACTTC.

The genes are TRBV13 and TRBJ2-1, with 8 bases identical to TRBD2. Losses at the gene ends were 4 bases for V and 0 bases for J; bases not matched to a gene: 2. Per the germline V gene, CDR1 is PRHDT and CDR2 is FYEKMQ (reference sequence). The CDR3 runs to 15 residues. This CDR3 is CASSSSGSSYNEQFF. CDR3 nucleotides: TGTGCCAGCAGCTCAAGCGGGAGCTCCTACAATGAGCAGTTCTTC.

The gene calls are TRBV20-1 and TRBJ2-1; D gene uncertain. This CDR3 is 15 amino acids long. Trimming shortened V by 3 bases and J by 1 base, and 13 bases separated the two germline ends. In germline, CDR1 is DFQATT, CDR2 SNEGSKA (reference sequence). The CDR3: CSASLPVPSYNEQFF. DNA for the CDR3: TGCAGTGCTAGTTTGCCGGTTCCATCCTACAATGAGCAGTTCTTC.

This chain connects TRBV28 to TRBJ2-3; 10 positions agree with TRBD2. The germline CDR1 and CDR2 sequences are MDHEN and SYDVKM. This CDR3 is built from 18 residues. V was pared by 9 bases and J by 0 bases, with 15 bases of the junction left unmatched. This CDR3 is CARRGLAAALTSTDTQYF. Written as DNA, the CDR3 is TGTGCCAGGCGCGGACTAGCGGCCGCTCTCACTAGCACAGATACGCAGTATTTT.

The rearrangement uses TRBV10-2 and TRBJ1-3, with D possibly TRBD1 on 5 matching bases. The germline V and J ends were trimmed by 6 bases and 1 base, with 13 bases remaining between them. This CDR3 has 15 residues. CDR1 and CDR2 (germline): WSHSY, SAAADI. CDR3 in amino acids: CASRGRRGSGNTIYF. As DNA, the CDR3 is TGCGCCAGCAGGGGGAGGAGGGGATCTGGAAACACCATATATTTT.

The V call is TRBV28, the J call TRBJ1-1, with 8 bases lining up with TRBD1. Germline V gene sequence: CDR1 MDHEN, CDR2 SYDVKM. This CDR3 is built from 15 residues. J was trimmed by 4 bases and V by 6 bases; bases with no gene match: 10. This CDR3 reads CASSPLPTGATEAFF. The CDR3 region has the DNA TGTGCCAGCAGCCCCCTTCCGACAGGGGCCACTGAAGCTTTCTTT. The entire variable domain, with the rest obtained from reference TRBV28 and TRBJ1-1, is as follows: DVKVTQSSRYLVKRTGEKVFLECVQDMDHENMFWYRQDPGLGLRLIYFSYDVKMKEKGDIPEGYSVSREKKERFSLILESASTNQTSMYLCASSPLPTGATEAFFGQGTRLTVV.

The chain links TRBV2 to TRBJ2-2; 7 bases line up with TRBD2. The V gene's germline CDR1 is SNHLY and CDR2 FYNNEI. V lost 4 bases to trimming and J lost 0 bases; unmatched junction nucleotides: 2. CDR3 length: 15 residues. CDR3 amino acids: CASSAGTTNTGELFF. CDR3 bases: TGTGCCAGCAGTGCCGGGACTACGAACACCGGGGAGCTGTTTTTT.